This T cell receptor beta chain derives from a study of blood T cells in healthy people across ages. Healthy Caucasians from Russia aged about 6 to 100 served as donors. CDR3 length equals 11 residues. Germline assignment: CDR1 SEHNR and CDR2 FQNEAQ (reference sequence). Trimming took 11 bases from V and 3 from J, leaving 11 bases between them. For the second PCR, which ran for about 6 to 12 cycles, a sample-barcoded 5' primer and a J-beta primer mix were used. TCRdb re-called the 5' RACE reads through MiXCR, storing one row per CDR3 protein. The sample records 1.5 million to 1.8 million distinct CDR3 sequences, around 40% being singletons.

This TCR was sampled from a woman aged 18-29 years in good health. This chain uses TRBV7-9 with TRBJ2-7, with D possibly matching TRBD2 (5 bases). Sequences were obtained from blood. The CDR3 DNA reads as TGTGCCGGCGGGCAGAACTACGAGCAGTACTTC. Amino acids: CAGGQNYEQYF.